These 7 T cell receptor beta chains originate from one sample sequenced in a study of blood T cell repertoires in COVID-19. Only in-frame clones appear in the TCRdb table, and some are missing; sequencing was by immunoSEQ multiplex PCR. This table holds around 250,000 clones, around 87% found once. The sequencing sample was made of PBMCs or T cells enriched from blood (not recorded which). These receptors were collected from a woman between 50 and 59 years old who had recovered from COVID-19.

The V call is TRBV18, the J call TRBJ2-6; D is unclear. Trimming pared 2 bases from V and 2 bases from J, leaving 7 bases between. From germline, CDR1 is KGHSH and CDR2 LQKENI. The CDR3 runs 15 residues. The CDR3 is CASSPGVAGANVLTF. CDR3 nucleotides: TGTGCCAGCTCACCAGGAGTGGCTGGGGCCAACGTCCTGACTTTC.

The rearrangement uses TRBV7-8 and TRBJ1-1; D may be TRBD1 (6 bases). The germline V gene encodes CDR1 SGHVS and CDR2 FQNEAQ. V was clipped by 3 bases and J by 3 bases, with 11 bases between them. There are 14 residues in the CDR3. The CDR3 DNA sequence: TGTGCCAGCAGCTTCAGCTCAGGGGACACTGAAGCTTTCTTT. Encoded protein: CASSFSSGDTEAFF.

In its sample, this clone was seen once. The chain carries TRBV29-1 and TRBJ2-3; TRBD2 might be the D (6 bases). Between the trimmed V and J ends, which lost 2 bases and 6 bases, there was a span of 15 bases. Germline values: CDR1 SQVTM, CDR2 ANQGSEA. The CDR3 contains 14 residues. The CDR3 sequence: CSVERPVEGDTQYF. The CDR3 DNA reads TGCAGCGTTGAAAGACCGGTGGAGGGGGATACGCAGTATTTT.

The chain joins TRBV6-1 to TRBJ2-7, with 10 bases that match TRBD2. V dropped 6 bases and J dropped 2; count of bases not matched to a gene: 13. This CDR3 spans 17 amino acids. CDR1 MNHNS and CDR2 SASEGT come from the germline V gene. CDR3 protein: CASRERVFSGRPYEQYF. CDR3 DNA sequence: TGTGCCAGCAGAGAAAGGGTATTTAGCGGGAGGCCCTACGAGCAGTACTTC.

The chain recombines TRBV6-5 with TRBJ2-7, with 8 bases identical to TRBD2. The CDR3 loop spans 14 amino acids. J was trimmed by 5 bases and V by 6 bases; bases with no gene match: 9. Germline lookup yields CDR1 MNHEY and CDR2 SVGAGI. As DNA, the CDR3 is TGTGCCAGCAGCCCAACGGGGGGGCGGAACGAGCAGTACTTC. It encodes CASSPTGGRNEQYF.

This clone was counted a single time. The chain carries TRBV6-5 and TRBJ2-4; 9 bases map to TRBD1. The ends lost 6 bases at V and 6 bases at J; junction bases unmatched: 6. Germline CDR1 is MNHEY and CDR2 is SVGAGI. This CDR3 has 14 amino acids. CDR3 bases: TGTGCCAGCAGCCGCCTGGGACAGGGAAACATTCAGTACTTC. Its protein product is CASSRLGQGNIQYF.

CDR3 protein: CASSYSHGELFF. The CDR3 DNA reads TGTGCCAGCAGCTATAGCCACGGGGAGCTGTTTTTT. The rearrangement links TRBV3-1 (or the pseudogene TRBV3-2) to TRBJ2-2; no clear D. The V end was cut by 5 bases, the J end by 7 bases, with 8 bases between. The CDR3 runs to 12 residues. CDR1 and CDR2 from the germline V gene are LGHDT and YNNKEL (reference sequence).